Sequencing of this TCR beta chain was carried out in a study of T cells in Graves' hyperthyroidism and ophthalmopathy. Study-wide context: At the time of initial diagnosis and before any treatment, peripheral blood was collected.

Germline lookup yields CDR1 SGHTA and CDR2 FQGNSA. Trimming cost V 1 base and J 1 base, with 8 bases left between them. There are 14 residues in the CDR3. The source material, RNA transcripts, was used to amplify TCR beta CDR3 regions. The TCR CDR3 first-round RT-PCR relied on the HTBI primer set. In TCRdb, the multiplex PCR reads were re-called with MiXCR into one record per CDR3 protein. The sample lists some 490,000 distinct CDR3 sequences; about 22% were seen once. This clonotype occurred many times. Sequencing was carried out using blood. The J gene is TRBJ2-7, the V gene TRBV7-2; a weak D match, TRBD1 (5 bases). The sequence came from a woman in her 70s with Graves' ophthalmopathy. CDR3 loop: CASSLDRRSYEQYF. DNA for the CDR3: TGTGCCAGCAGCTTAGACAGGCGGTCCTACGAGCAGTACTTC.